The sample holds a few counts of the clone carrying this T cell receptor (beta chain). No antigen is known for it. These data are taken from a study of T cell repertoires in cytomegalovirus infection. The CDR3 is 14 amino acids. After removal of 5 bases from V and 2 bases from J, the junction contained 3 bases not matched to a gene. Germline-derived CDR1 and CDR2 are LGHNT and FRNRAP. TCRdb redid the calling of the reads with MiXCR, one entry per CDR3 protein. The profile shows fewer than 1,000,000 distinct CDR3 sequences, approximately 33% of them singletons. The sequences come from cultured CD8+ T cells from PBMCs, collected from culture after CMV antigen stimulation. V and J are TRBV12-5 and TRBJ2-7; 10 bases match TRBD1. The source is a human donor in good health (CMV status not recorded). Some clones in this sample may be carry-over from other donors' samples. The CDR3 region is CASGLGTGAYEQYF. CDR3 nucleotides: TGTGCTAGTGGTCTCGGGACAGGGGCCTACGAGCAGTACTTC.